A selection of T cell receptor beta chains follows, all from one sample in a study of T cell responses to AZD1222 COVID-19 vaccine. Profiling relied on immunoSEQ multiplex PCR, and the TCRdb table lists in-frame clones only, not all of them. Among about 79,000 clones listed, over 75% were seen once. Sequencing was performed on peripheral blood, taken on day 0 of AZD1222 vaccination. These receptor sequences come from an adult in good health. Each CDR3 is given with its conserved first and last residue. A D gene is named only where the DNA matches it firmly. Not every row has a clone size; where given, it reads once, few, many or a size class.

v_call,clone_size,d_call,j_call,cdr3_nt,cdr3_aa
TRBV5-6,once,.,TRBJ2-3,TGTGCCAGCAGCACCCTCAAAAGACAGCGGGTACACACAGATACGCAGTATTTT,CASSTLKRQRVHTDTQYF
TRBV5-1,.,TRBD2,TRBJ2-1,TGCGCCAGCAGCTTGGAAGCGGGGGATTACAATGAGCAGTTCTTC,CASSLEAGDYNEQFF
TRBV7-8,.,.,TRBJ1-1,TGTGCCAGCAGTCTACCGGGGCAGGGTCCTCGAGCTTTCTTT,CASSLPGQGPRAFF
TRBV5-1,.,.,TRBJ2-7,TGCGCCAGCAGCCCGAGAGGGGGAAGTGGCTACGAGCAGTACTTC,CASSPRGGSGYEQYF
TRBV18,.,TRBD2,TRBJ2-5,TGTGCCAGCTCACCGGGAGCGGGAGAGAAAGAGACCCAGTACTTC,CASSPGAGEKETQYF
TRBV9,.,TRBD2,TRBJ2-1,TGTGCCAGCAGCGTAGGGGCGGGAGCCGCCTACAATGAGCAGTTCTTC,CASSVGAGAAYNEQFF
TRBV3-1/TRBV3-2,.,.,TRBJ2-7,TGTGCCAGCAGCCAATGGGACGGGTACGAGCAGTACTTC,CASSQWDGYEQYF
TRBV3-1/TRBV3-2,few,TRBD2,TRBJ2-7,TGTGCCAGCAGCCAAAGGACTAGCGGACCCTACGAGCAGTACTTC,CASSQRTSGPYEQYF
TRBV7-9,.,.,TRBJ1-3,TGTGCCAGCAGCTTGTCTGGAAACACCATATATTTT,CASSLSGNTIYF
TRBV6-5,.,.,TRBJ2-5,TGTGCCAGCAGTACCGACTGGGGGGAGACCCAGTACTTC,CASSTDWGETQYF
TRBV4-1,.,.,TRBJ1-1,TGCGCCAGCAGCCAAGATGAGGTGGGACGGGCTTTCTTT,CASSQDEVGRAFF
TRBV5-1,.,TRBD1,TRBJ1-5,TGCGCCAGCAGCCCGGGGACAGGGGGAGTAGGCAATCAGCCCCAGCATTTT,CASSPGTGGVGNQPQHF
TRBV5-1,.,.,TRBJ1-3,TGCGCCAGCAGAACCATGGACAGCGTTGGAAACACCATATATTTT,CASRTMDSVGNTIYF
TRBV27,.,.,TRBJ2-1,TGTGCCAGCAACCCTATGAGGGGAGCCCTCAATGAGCAGTTCTTC,CASNPMRGALNEQFF
TRBV15,.,TRBD2,TRBJ2-1,TGTGCCACCAGCGTTCCCCTAGCGGGAGCCCACAATGAGCAGTTCTTC,CATSVPLAGAHNEQFF
TRBV18,.,.,TRBJ2-3,TGTGCCAGCTCACCACCGAGTGGGGTTACCACAGATACGCAGTATTTT,CASSPPSGVTTDTQYF
TRBV2,.,TRBD1,TRBJ1-2,TGTGCCAGCAGTGTCGGACAGGATAACTATGGCTACACCTTC,CASSVGQDNYGYTF
TRBV19,.,.,TRBJ2-3,TGTGCCAGTAGTATAGGTGGGGGCAGGGATACAGATACGCAGTATTTT,CASSIGGGRDTDTQYF
TRBV7-8,.,.,TRBJ1-3,TGTGCCAGCACCACGGTGGCCGGAAACACCATATATTTT,CASTTVAGNTIYF
TRBV9,.,.,TRBJ2-1,TGTGCCAGCAGCGCCCTACCGGGAGCGAATGAGCAGTTCTTC,CASSALPGANEQFF
TRBV25-1,.,TRBD1,TRBJ1-4,TGTGCCAGCAGTGAGGCGGGCAGGGGGCTTGAAAAACTGTTTTTT,CASSEAGRGLEKLFF
TRBV25-1,.,.,TRBJ2-7,TGTGCCACAGGGGATAGGGACGAGCAGTACTTC,CATGDRDEQYF
TRBV5-6,.,.,TRBJ1-6,TGTGCCAGCAGCTTGGATCTTAATTCACCCCTCCACTTT,CASSLDLNSPLHF
TRBV2,.,.,TRBJ1-4,TGTGCCAGCAGTGAAGGGTTCGCTAATGAAAAACTGTTTTTT,CASSEGFANEKLFF
TRBV6-1,few,.,TRBJ1-6,TGTGCCAGCAGTGAACAGGGCCATAATTCACCCCTCCACTTT,CASSEQGHNSPLHF
TRBV30,.,TRBD2,TRBJ2-1,TGTGCCTGGGCAAGACTAGCCGGCTCCAATGAGCAGTTCTTC,CAWARLAGSNEQFF
TRBV5-4,.,.,TRBJ2-3,TGTGCCAGCAACCGGGGCACAGATACGCAGTATTTT,CASNRGTDTQYF
TRBV12-3/TRBV12-4,.,.,TRBJ1-1,TGTGCCAGCAGTTTCGCCGTTGAAGCTTTCTTT,CASSFAVEAFF
TRBV5-1,.,.,TRBJ2-7,TGCGCCAGCAGCCCCCAAATCGGTGGAGGAACCTACGAGCAGTACTTC,CASSPQIGGGTYEQYF
TRBV7-2,.,TRBD1,TRBJ2-7,TGTGCCAGCAGCTTACGACAGGGCGTGAGAGAGCAGTACTTC,CASSLRQGVREQYF
TRBV29-1,.,.,TRBJ1-2,TGCAGCGCCGGGGGGGAAAATGGCTACACCTTC,CSAGGENGYTF
TRBV19,.,TRBD1,TRBJ1-2,TGTGCCAGTAGTGAGGGACAGGACGATTTCTCGCATGGCTACACCTTC,CASSEGQDDFSHGYTF
TRBV25-1,.,.,TRBJ1-1,TGTGCCAGGGGTCTGGGGGTGGGCACTGAAGCTTTCTTT,CARGLGVGTEAFF
TRBV28,.,TRBD1,TRBJ1-2,TGTGCCAGCAGTACCGGGACAGGGTGGGAGATACGGCGCGGCTACACCTTC,CASSTGTGWEIRRGYTF
TRBV18,.,.,TRBJ1-2,TGTGCCAGCTCACCCGTAACCGGTGGGGAAGGCTACACCTTC,CASSPVTGGEGYTF
TRBV7-9,once,.,TRBJ1-5,TGTGCCAGCAGCTTAGCGTCGGGGGGGAATCAGCCCCAGCATTTT,CASSLASGGNQPQHF
TRBV10-1,.,.,TRBJ2-1,TGCGCCAGCAGTGTGGATAGCTCTTACAATGAGCAGTTCTTC,CASSVDSSYNEQFF
TRBV2,.,TRBD1,TRBJ1-1,TGTGCCAGCAGGGAGGGGACAGGGGGCGGTTCCACTGAAGCTTTCTTT,CASREGTGGGSTEAFF
TRBV10-1,.,.,TRBJ1-2,TGCGCCAGCTCGGACCGAGAAGACTATGGCTACACCTTC,CASSDREDYGYTF
TRBV5-1,once,TRBD1,TRBJ2-3,TGCGCCAGCAGCCCGGAGGGGACAGGGGATACGCAGTATTTT,CASSPEGTGDTQYF
TRBV15,.,.,TRBJ1-2,TGTGCCACCAGCAGAGTTCCGGGTCGATCACGGAACTATGGCTACACCTTC,CATSRVPGRSRNYGYTF
TRBV3-1/TRBV3-2,.,.,TRBJ2-7,TGTGCCAGCAGCCAAGGCCGGATGAGCTCCTACGAGCAGTACTTC,CASSQGRMSSYEQYF
TRBV9,.,TRBD1,TRBJ2-5,TGTGCCAGCAGCGCCGATACAGGGGGCGGGGAGACCCAGTACTTC,CASSADTGGGETQYF
TRBV7-8,.,.,TRBJ2-3,TGTGCCAGCAGCTTAGGCGACGGGGGAAGGAATACGCAGTATTTT,CASSLGDGGRNTQYF
TRBV19,.,.,TRBJ2-3,TGTGCCAGTAGTATTCGGGATTCGGATACGCAGTATTTT,CASSIRDSDTQYF
TRBV6-5,.,.,TRBJ1-2,TGTGCCAGCAATCCAAGGGGGGGATCTCATGATGGCTACACCTTC,CASNPRGGSHDGYTF
TRBV20-1,.,.,TRBJ1-4,TGCAGTGCTAGAGCCGCGAACGCGCTGTTTTTT,CSARAANALFF
TRBV7-9,.,.,TRBJ1-1,TGTGCCAGCAGCCCCTTTCTGAACACTGAAGCTTTCTTT,CASSPFLNTEAFF
TRBV2,.,.,TRBJ2-1,TGTGCCAGCAGTGAAGTGAGTGGGAATGAGCAGTTCTTC,CASSEVSGNEQFF
TRBV15,.,.,TRBJ2-7,TGTGCCACCAGCAGGGGACAAAACTACGAGCAGTACTTC,CATSRGQNYEQYF
TRBV19,.,TRBD1,TRBJ1-4,TGTGCCAGTAAAGTGGGACAGGTTAATGAAAAACTGTTTTTT,CASKVGQVNEKLFF
TRBV3-1/TRBV3-2,.,.,TRBJ1-3,TGTGCCAGCAGCCAAGATGCCCCAGGGAGCTCTGGAAACACCATATATTTT,CASSQDAPGSSGNTIYF
TRBV11-2,.,TRBD1,TRBJ2-7,TGTGCCAGCAGATCACTCCGGGACAGTCTAATCAACGAGCAGTACTTC,CASRSLRDSLINEQYF
TRBV19,.,.,TRBJ2-6,TGTGCCAGTAGCCCTTATTCCCCCAGGGCCAACGTCCTGACTTTC,CASSPYSPRANVLTF